This T cell receptor (beta chain) appears in the sequencing data of a study of blood T cell repertoires in COVID-19. Study information: Whether acute or convalescent, the COVID-19 samples came from the United States, Italy and Spain. PBMCs, B-cell-depleted T cells, or T cells provided the cDNA or gDNA that made up the material.

Original processing methods: Reference gene primer amplification yielded estimated nucleated cell counts. Sequencing was performed with immunoSEQ multiplex PCR; in TCRdb, only in-frame clones are kept and a portion is missing. The V and J calls and the clone size are those of that table, but D and trimming were determined from the DNA. The data hold about 220,000 clones, with around 84% observed a single time. The count of this clone is one. Germline-derived CDR1 and CDR2 are LGHDT and YNNKEL (reference sequence). This CDR3 is built from 15 residues. Trimming removed 3 bases from V and 3 bases from J; junction bases left unmatched: 6.

The chain carries TRBV3-1 (or the pseudogene TRBV3-2) and TRBJ2-7, with 9 bases fitting TRBD1. The sequence was collected from a woman in her fifties or sixties who had recovered from COVID-19. The source material was peripheral blood. The CDR3 is CASSHTGTGYYEQYF. The CDR3 DNA reads as TGTGCCAGCAGCCACACGGGGACAGGGTACTACGAGCAGTACTTC.